A selection of T cell receptor beta chains follows, all from one sample in a study of CD8+CD57+ T cells in acquired aplastic anemia. In TCRdb, the reads were re-called with MiXCR into one record per CDR3 protein. In the table there are some 120,000 distinct CDR3 sequences, roughly 40% of which are singletons. The sample consisted of sorted CD4+, CD8+, or CD8+CD57+ T cells (not recorded which) from PBMCs. All receptors come from a human donor with aplastic anemia. Both conserved end residues are part of each CDR3. D genes are given only for firm matches. Not every row has a clone size; where given, it reads once, few, many or a size class.

J gene | D gene | clone size | V gene | CDR3 DNA | CDR3 protein
TRBJ1-6 | TRBD1 | . | TRBV29-1 | TGCAGCGTTGAACAGGGGGATAATTCACCCCTCCACTTT | CSVEQGDNSPLHF
TRBJ1-5 | . | many | TRBV12-3/TRBV12-4 | TGTGCCAGCAGCGGACGGTTTGGTCAGCCCCAGCATTTT | CASSGRFGQPQHF
TRBJ2-7 | TRBD2 | . | TRBV24-1 | TGTGCCACCAGTGGCTTCACTAGCGGGGGCCCTTACGAGCAGTACTTC | CATSGFTSGGPYEQYF
TRBJ1-1 | TRBD1 | . | TRBV20-1 | TGCAGTGCGTGGGACAGGGACGGGACTGAAGCTTTCTTT | CSAWDRDGTEAFF
TRBJ2-1 | TRBD2 | few | TRBV4-3 | TGCGCCAGCAGCCAAGGACTAGCGGGGGCCCTCTACAATGAGCAGTTCTTC | CASSQGLAGALYNEQFF
TRBJ2-7 | TRBD2 | many | TRBV4-2 | TGTGCCAGCAGCCGGATGGGACTAGCGGGGGGGACTAGCTCCTACGAGCAGTACTTC | CASSRMGLAGGTSSYEQYF
TRBJ2-5 | . | few | TRBV7-9 | TGTGCCAGCAGCCCGTCTAGCGCACAAGAGACCCAGTACTTC | CASSPSSAQETQYF
TRBJ1-1 | TRBD1 | . | TRBV2 | TGTGCCAGCAACCAACCCGGGACAGGGGGCACTGAAGCTTTCTTT | CASNQPGTGGTEAFF
TRBJ1-5 | TRBD1 | once | TRBV19 | TGTGCCAGTAGTACTGCCGGGACAGGGCTGCAGCCCCAGCATTTT | CASSTAGTGLQPQHF
TRBJ2-2 | TRBD1 | once | TRBV4-2 | TGTGCCAGCAGCCAAGGACAGGGGCTAGGGAACACCGGGGAGCTGTTTTTT | CASSQGQGLGNTGELFF
TRBJ1-3 | . | many | TRBV11-2 | TGTGCCAGCAGCTTAGAGCCCTCTGGAAACACCATATATTTT | CASSLEPSGNTIYF
TRBJ2-1 | . | many | TRBV4-3 | TGCGCCAGCAGCCAGCCGAGGGGCCCACTCTCCAATGAGCAGTTCTTC | CASSQPRGPLSNEQFF
TRBJ2-3 | TRBD2 | few | TRBV29-1 | TGCAGCGTTGAAAAGCGTCTAGCGGGGCCTACAGATACGCAGTATTTT | CSVEKRLAGPTDTQYF
TRBJ2-7 | . | . | TRBV11-2 | TGTGCCAGCAGTCCCTCGTGGGCAGCTAGCTCCTACGAGCAGTACTTC | CASSPSWAASSYEQYF
TRBJ2-7 | TRBD1 | many | TRBV10-1 | TGCGCCAGCAGTGATGGGACAGGAGTTACCTACGAGCAGTACTTC | CASSDGTGVTYEQYF
TRBJ2-1 | . | . | TRBV2 | TGTGCCAGCAGGGCAGGGGATTGGGAGCAGTTCTTC | CASRAGDWEQFF
TRBJ1-3 | . | many | TRBV4-1 | TGCGCCAGCAGCTACTTCAGGGAAGGCGATCGTGGAAACACCATATATTTT | CASSYFREGDRGNTIYF
TRBJ1-1 | . | many | TRBV5-1 | TGCGCCAGCAGCTTGGCACAGACGAACACTGAAGCTTTCTTT | CASSLAQTNTEAFF
TRBJ1-4 | TRBD1 | . | TRBV4-1 | TGCGCCGGCAGCCAAGGGGACAGCACAATTAATGAAAAACTGTTTTTT | CAGSQGDSTINEKLFF
TRBJ1-1 | TRBD1 | . | TRBV24-1 | TGTGCCACCAGTGAAGGGGACAGGGGAGCTTTCTTT | CATSEGDRGAFF
TRBJ2-7 | TRBD2 | . | TRBV20-1 | TGCAGTGCTAGAGCTAACCCGAGACTAGCGGGGGGGTGTGAGCAGTACTTC | CSARANPRLAGGCEQYF
TRBJ1-1 | . | many | TRBV7-2 | TGTGCCAGCAAGGTACCTAGAGCAAAATACACTGAAGCTTTCTTT | CASKVPRAKYTEAFF
TRBJ1-1 | . | . | TRBV2 | TGTGCCAGCAGTGCTAGTTACAGTAACATGAACACTGAAGCTTTCTTT | CASSASYSNMNTEAFF
TRBJ1-1 | . | . | TRBV20-1 | TGCAGTGCGAGGACCGGACGCACGGACACTGAAGCTTTCTTT | CSARTGRTDTEAFF